The clone carrying this T cell receptor beta chain was detected only a few times. Antigen unknown. With 0 bases removed from V and 0 bases from J, the gap between germline ends came to 4 bases. The CDR3 contains 13 residues. Germline V gene sequence: CDR1 SGDLS, CDR2 YYNGEE. The record originates from a study of early T cells in non-severe SARS-CoV-2 infection. Overall study: Sequencing used unsorted whole-blood bulk RNA, so chains lack pairing. Study conclusions and caveats: VDJdb matching favored anti-spike CD8 responses, missing private and CD4 specificities.

The TCR library protocol attached unique molecular identifiers to the individual cDNA molecules. One entry per CDR3 protein results from TCRdb running MiXCR on the 5' RACE reads. The repertoire consists of tens of thousands of distinct CDR3 sequences, with around an eighth occurring once and the leading ten covering roughly 3%. The V and J genes are TRBV9 and TRBJ2-7; no firm D call. Material: whole blood. The sequence derives from an adult who was a healthcare worker with PCR-confirmed SARS-CoV-2 infection or an uninfected control (not recorded which). The CDR3 nucleotides are TGTGCCAGCAGCGTAGCAGACTCCTACGAGCAGTACTTC. Protein sequence: CASSVADSYEQYF. Full variable domain (outside the CDR3, taken from reference TRBV9 and TRBJ2-7): DSGVTQTPKHLITATGQRVTLRCSPRSGDLSVYWYQQSLDQGLQFLIQYYNGEERAKGNILERFSAQQFPDLHSELNLSSLELGDSALYFCASSVADSYEQYFGPGTRLTVT.